This is a list of T cell receptor beta chains from one sample in a study. MiXCR was run by TCRdb on the multiplex PCR reads, yielding one entry per CDR3 protein. The data hold over 2,000 distinct CDR3 sequences, with 0.85% to 1.1% observed a single time. The source material was tumor-infiltrating Tregs sorted from the breast tumor. The origin of the receptors is a female donor with breast cancer. Both conserved end residues are part of each CDR3. The D gene is left open where the match is weak. Part of the rows lack a size; the others show once, few, many or a class for expanded clones.

clone size: medium-sized
V gene: TRBV12-3/TRBV12-4
D gene: NA
J gene: TRBJ1-2
CDR3 protein: CASGDRTDGYTF
CDR3 DNA: TGTGCCAGCGGTGATAGAACGGATGGCTACACCTTC

clone size: medium-sized
V gene: TRBV12-3/TRBV12-4
D gene: NA
J gene: TRBJ1-2
CDR3 protein: CASSQMVEGGGYTF
CDR3 DNA: TGTGCCAGCAGTCAAATGGTAGAGGGAGGAGGCTACACCTTC

clone size: medium-sized
V gene: TRBV12-3/TRBV12-4
D gene: NA
J gene: TRBJ1-2
CDR3 protein: CASSFSRANYGYTF
CDR3 DNA: TGTGCCAGCAGTTTCTCGAGGGCTAACTATGGCTACACCTTC

clone size: medium-sized
V gene: TRBV12-3/TRBV12-4
D gene: NA
J gene: TRBJ1-2
CDR3 protein: CASSPGLRGYTF
CDR3 DNA: TGTGCCAGCAGCCCGGGACTTAGAGGCTACACCTTC

clone size: many
V gene: TRBV12-3/TRBV12-4
D gene: NA
J gene: TRBJ1-2
CDR3 protein: CASTPDSRYGYTF
CDR3 DNA: TGTGCCAGCACCCCGGACAGCCGCTATGGCTACACCTTC

clone size: medium-sized
V gene: TRBV12-3/TRBV12-4
D gene: NA
J gene: TRBJ1-2
CDR3 protein: CASSRRENYGYTF
CDR3 DNA: TGTGCCAGCAGTAGACGGGAAAACTATGGCTACACCTTC

clone size: many
V gene: TRBV12-3/TRBV12-4
D gene: NA
J gene: TRBJ1-2
CDR3 protein: CATRDSGSNYGYTF
CDR3 DNA: TGTGCCACGAGGGATTCGGGCTCTAACTATGGCTACACCTTC

clone size: medium-sized
V gene: TRBV12-3/TRBV12-4
D gene: NA
J gene: TRBJ1-2
CDR3 protein: CASSPSGGLGYGYTF
CDR3 DNA: TGTGCCAGCAGCCCCTCCGGAGGGTTAGGCTATGGCTACACCTTC

clone size: large
V gene: TRBV12-3/TRBV12-4
D gene: NA
J gene: TRBJ1-2
CDR3 protein: CASTLGGHLGYTF
CDR3 DNA: TGTGCCAGCACTTTAGGTGGTCACCTTGGCTACACCTTC

clone size: medium-sized
V gene: TRBV12-3/TRBV12-4
D gene: NA
J gene: TRBJ1-2
CDR3 protein: CASSLGDLSYTF
CDR3 DNA: TGTGCCAGCAGTTTAGGCGATCTGAGCTACACCTTC

clone size: medium-sized
V gene: TRBV12-3/TRBV12-4
D gene: NA
J gene: TRBJ1-2
CDR3 protein: CASSFRDNYGYTF
CDR3 DNA: TGTGCCAGCAGTTTTCGGGACAACTATGGCTACACCTTC

clone size: medium-sized
V gene: TRBV12-3/TRBV12-4
D gene: NA
J gene: TRBJ1-2
CDR3 protein: CASSLMGRLGGYTF
CDR3 DNA: TGTGCCAGCAGTCTTATGGGTCGCCTCGGTGGCTACACCTTC

clone size: medium-sized
V gene: TRBV12-3/TRBV12-4
D gene: NA
J gene: TRBJ1-2
CDR3 protein: CASSLSRYGYTF
CDR3 DNA: TGTGCCAGCAGTTTATCCAGATATGGCTACACCTTC

clone size: large
V gene: TRBV12-3/TRBV12-4
D gene: NA
J gene: TRBJ1-2
CDR3 protein: CASILTGSYGYTF
CDR3 DNA: TGTGCCAGCATCCTGACAGGATCCTATGGCTACACCTTC

clone size: large
V gene: TRBV12-3/TRBV12-4
D gene: NA
J gene: TRBJ1-2
CDR3 protein: CASSLSQTRPVGYTF
CDR3 DNA: TGTGCCAGCAGTTTGTCTCAGACAAGGCCCGTGGGCTACACCTTC

clone size: medium-sized
V gene: TRBV12-3/TRBV12-4
D gene: NA
J gene: TRBJ1-2
CDR3 protein: CASRLDRINYGYTF
CDR3 DNA: TGTGCCAGCAGATTGGACAGAATTAACTATGGCTACACCTTC

clone size: medium-sized
V gene: TRBV12-3/TRBV12-4
D gene: NA
J gene: TRBJ1-2
CDR3 protein: CASSSQQGYGYTF
CDR3 DNA: TGTGCCAGCAGTTCCCAACAGGGTTATGGCTACACCTTC

clone size: medium-sized
V gene: TRBV12-3/TRBV12-4
D gene: TRBD1
J gene: TRBJ1-2
CDR3 protein: CASSLGDRANYVYTF
CDR3 DNA: TGTGCCAGCAGTCTAGGGGACAGAGCTAACTATGTCTACACCTTC

clone size: NA
V gene: TRBV12-3/TRBV12-4
D gene: TRBD1
J gene: TRBJ1-2
CDR3 protein: CASSHSRQGGYGYTF
CDR3 DNA: TGTGCCAGCAGCCATTCCAGACAGGGTGGCTATGGCTACACCTTC

clone size: medium-sized
V gene: TRBV12-3/TRBV12-4
D gene: NA
J gene: TRBJ1-2
CDR3 protein: CASSFSGSNYGYTF
CDR3 DNA: TGTGCCAGCAGTTTCTCAGGATCTAACTATGGCTACACCTTC

clone size: medium-sized
V gene: TRBV12-3/TRBV12-4
D gene: NA
J gene: TRBJ1-2
CDR3 protein: CASSLAENYGYTF
CDR3 DNA: TGTGCCAGCAGTTTGGCAGAGAACTATGGCTACACCTTC

clone size: medium-sized
V gene: TRBV12-3/TRBV12-4
D gene: TRBD1
J gene: TRBJ1-2
CDR3 protein: CASRRTGSNYGYTF
CDR3 DNA: TGTGCCAGCAGGCGGACAGGCAGTAACTATGGCTACACCTTC

clone size: large
V gene: TRBV12-3/TRBV12-4
D gene: NA
J gene: TRBJ1-2
CDR3 protein: CASSRDLGFSGYTF
CDR3 DNA: TGTGCCAGCAGTCGAGATTTAGGGTTCTCTGGCTACACCTTC

clone size: medium-sized
V gene: TRBV12-3/TRBV12-4
D gene: TRBD1
J gene: TRBJ1-2
CDR3 protein: CATHPGQAGHGYTF
CDR3 DNA: TGTGCCACGCACCCGGGACAGGCGGGGCATGGCTACACCTTC

clone size: medium-sized
V gene: TRBV12-3/TRBV12-4
D gene: NA
J gene: TRBJ1-2
CDR3 protein: CASSFLGQGLIF
CDR3 DNA: TGTGCCAGCAGTTTCTTAGGCCAGGGTTTGATCTTC

clone size: medium-sized
V gene: TRBV12-3/TRBV12-4
D gene: NA
J gene: TRBJ1-2
CDR3 protein: CASSLGTPNYGYTF
CDR3 DNA: TGTGCCAGCAGTCTCGGGACACCTAACTATGGCTACACCTTC

clone size: many
V gene: TRBV12-3/TRBV12-4
D gene: TRBD1
J gene: TRBJ1-2
CDR3 protein: CASSPGQGYGYTF
CDR3 DNA: TGTGCCAGCAGTCCTGGACAGGGATATGGCTACACCTTC

clone size: many
V gene: TRBV12-3/TRBV12-4
D gene: NA
J gene: TRBJ1-2
CDR3 protein: CASSGAIRTGNYGYTF
CDR3 DNA: TGTGCCAGCAGCGGAGCCATAAGGACGGGTAACTATGGCTACACCTTC

clone size: medium-sized
V gene: TRBV12-3/TRBV12-4
D gene: NA
J gene: TRBJ1-2
CDR3 protein: CASRRTTNYGYTF
CDR3 DNA: TGTGCCAGCAGAAGAACAACTAACTATGGCTACACCTTC

clone size: medium-sized
V gene: TRBV12-3/TRBV12-4
D gene: NA
J gene: TRBJ1-2
CDR3 protein: CASSSPGAGYTF
CDR3 DNA: TGTGCCAGCAGTTCCCCAGGGGCGGGCTACACCTTC

clone size: medium-sized
V gene: TRBV12-3/TRBV12-4
D gene: NA
J gene: TRBJ1-2
CDR3 protein: CASSQDRYANYGYTF
CDR3 DNA: TGTGCCAGCAGTCAAGACAGATACGCTAACTATGGCTACACCTTC

clone size: medium-sized
V gene: TRBV12-3/TRBV12-4
D gene: NA
J gene: TRBJ1-2
CDR3 protein: CASSQQSNYGYTF
CDR3 DNA: TGTGCCAGCAGCCAACAGTCTAACTATGGCTACACCTTC

clone size: medium-sized
V gene: TRBV12-3/TRBV12-4
D gene: NA
J gene: TRBJ1-2
CDR3 protein: CASRRTPNYGYTF
CDR3 DNA: TGTGCCAGCCGACGGACACCTAACTATGGCTACACCTTC

clone size: medium-sized
V gene: TRBV12-3/TRBV12-4
D gene: TRBD1
J gene: TRBJ1-2
CDR3 protein: CASSPGTGKGVGYTF
CDR3 DNA: TGTGCCAGCAGCCCGGGGACAGGGAAGGGTGTTGGCTACACCTTC

clone size: medium-sized
V gene: TRBV12-3/TRBV12-4
D gene: NA
J gene: TRBJ1-2
CDR3 protein: CASSLQGRYTF
CDR3 DNA: TGTGCCAGCAGTTTGCAGGGACGCTACACCTTC

clone size: medium-sized
V gene: TRBV12-3/TRBV12-4
D gene: TRBD1
J gene: TRBJ1-2
CDR3 protein: CASSTWDSYGYTF
CDR3 DNA: TGTGCCAGCAGTACATGGGACAGCTATGGCTACACCTTC